What follows describes a single T cell receptor (beta chain). Its antigen remains undetermined. Per-nucleotide qualities are absent, and no much larger clonotype sits a single base away. From the cysteine through the phenylalanine, the CDR3 covers 14 amino acids. Only the CDR3 portion is preserved as DNA: 42 bases, with reading frame beginning at the first base. Per the germline V gene, KGHDR is the CDR1 and SFDVKD is the CDR2. At the junction V is shortened by 5 bases and J by 6 bases; bases outside the gene matches: 2. Preparation of the library involved the immunoSEQ multiplex PCR assay. Held by TCRdb, this immuneACCESS table contains in-frame sequences only and omits some clones. Under half of the omission traces to an unresolved V gene where checked; the cause of the rest is unknown. The sample profile shows roughly 100,000 clones; more than 85% of them were found once. The ten most abundant clones make up 15% to 20% of the sample.

The source of the sample is a study of control samples from healthy donors and cancer patients (dated by TCRdb to the early 2020s). Sequenced sample: PBMCs. The source is a man aged 55 to 70 with lung cancer. The receptor chain draws on TRBV24-1 and TRBJ2-1; TRBD1 fits 11 bases in the junction. The DNA sequence follows: TGTGCCACCAGTGCAGGACAGGGGGCCAATGAGCAGTTCTTC. It encodes CATSAGQGANEQFF.